This T cell receptor beta chain derives from a study of CD8+ T cells in alopecia areata. The CDR3 covers 15 residues. Germline V gene sequence: CDR1 SGDLS, CDR2 YYNGEE. Unmatched junction bases numbered 8, after V lost 3 bases and J lost 6 bases. Following extraction, RNA underwent reverse transcription to cDNA, which served as the sequencing template. Here immunoSEQ multiplex PCR was the method, and the copy in TCRdb shows in-frame clones only, minus some. The data hold fewer than 150,000 clones, with 50% to 60% observed a single time. This receptor was taken from a human donor with alopecia areata. The V call is TRBV9, the J call TRBJ2-2; 7 positions match TRBD1. The specimen comprised CD4+ T cells sorted from blood, sampled at week 0. The CDR3 protein is CASSARPTGSGELFF. The CDR3 DNA reads as TGTGCCAGCAGCGCGCGGCCGACAGGGTCCGGGGAGCTGTTTTTT.